This record covers a single T cell receptor (beta chain). Its antigen is not known. PCR amplification relied on 60 Vbeta primers (plus 13 Jbeta primers). In the original analysis: The count from a later analysis was some 76 million unique TCR beta chains, some 9.9 million of them shared. Only in-frame clones appear in the TCRdb table, and some are missing; sequencing was by immunoSEQ multiplex PCR. The V and J calls and clone size are taken from that table; D and trimming were inferred from the DNA. This listing includes approximately 130,000 clones. The record originates from a study of cytomegalovirus exposure and HLA in healthy donors. Points from the study as a whole: As a later analysis showed, several of the most significant clusters appeared to be linked to common viral pathogens.

The receptor was isolated from an older woman in good health and CMV-seronegative. Sequencing was done on a sample of PBMCs.

The CDR3 sequence: CASSALGRAGYSFGYTF. The CDR3 DNA reads TGTGCCAGCAGCGCCTTGGGCAGGGCGGGGTATTCCTTTGGCTACACCTTC. This chain uses TRBV9 with TRBJ1-2, with D tentatively TRBD1 (5 bases). CDR3 size: 17 residues. Germline V gene sequence: CDR1 SGDLS, CDR2 YYNGEE. The V gene lost 3 bases and the J gene lost 7 bases, with 25 bases spanning the gap.